Listed below are T cell receptor beta chains from one sample, sequenced in a study of cytomegalovirus exposure and HLA in healthy donors. Data came from immunoSEQ multiplex PCR; TCRdb stores just in-frame clones and leaves some out. The data contain 70,000 to 85,000 clones, 55% to 75% of them singletons. Sequenced material: PBMCs. These receptors originate from a man between 25 and 39 years old in good health and CMV-seropositive. CDR3s include the opening cysteine and the closing phenylalanine or tryptophan. The D gene is left open where the match is weak. Clone size is shown for a subset of rows, as once, few, many or a class of expanded clone.

abundance: .; v_gene: TRBV28; j_gene: TRBJ2-7; d_gene: TRBD1; len: 16; CDR3aa: CASAKRGQGSYYEQYF; CDR3nt: TGTGCCAGTGCAAAAAGGGGACAGGGTAGTTACTACGAGCAGTACTTC
abundance: few; v_gene: TRBV12-5; j_gene: TRBJ1-1; d_gene: .; len: 16; CDR3aa: CASGMNTGTANTEAFF; CDR3nt: TGTGCTAGTGGAATGAATACAGGGACCGCGAACACTGAAGCTTTCTTT
abundance: .; v_gene: TRBV10-3; j_gene: TRBJ2-7; d_gene: .; len: 16; CDR3aa: CAISGGGTGGRYEQYF; CDR3nt: TGTGCCATCAGTGGGGGAGGGACAGGAGGACGGTACGAGCAGTACTTC
abundance: .; v_gene: TRBV5-4; j_gene: TRBJ2-7; d_gene: TRBD1; len: 13; CDR3aa: CASSAGGSYEQYF; CDR3nt: TGTGCCAGCTCGGCAGGGGGATCCTACGAGCAGTACTTC
abundance: .; v_gene: TRBV30; j_gene: TRBJ2-3; d_gene: TRBD2; len: 15; CDR3aa: CATSPRGGLTDTQYF; CDR3nt: TGTGCCACCAGCCCACGGGGGGGCCTCACAGATACGCAGTATTTT
abundance: few; v_gene: TRBV29-1; j_gene: TRBJ2-5; d_gene: TRBD2; len: 14; CDR3aa: CSVQLAGVTETQYF; CDR3nt: TGCAGCGTTCAACTAGCGGGGGTTACTGAGACCCAGTACTTC
abundance: .; v_gene: TRBV12-5; j_gene: TRBJ1-6; d_gene: TRBD1; len: 14; CDR3aa: CASGSQGPRGPLHF; CDR3nt: TGTGCTAGTGGGTCACAGGGGCCGCGAGGGCCCCTCCACTTT
abundance: .; v_gene: TRBV19; j_gene: TRBJ2-2; d_gene: .; len: 12; CDR3aa: CAAEGDTGELFF; CDR3nt: TGTGCCGCGGAAGGGGACACCGGGGAGCTGTTTTTT
abundance: .; v_gene: TRBV5-6; j_gene: TRBJ1-2; d_gene: TRBD1; len: 15; CDR3aa: CASSFRDRGYYGYTF; CDR3nt: TGTGCCAGCAGCTTCCGGGACAGGGGGTACTATGGCTACACCTTC
abundance: .; v_gene: TRBV29-1; j_gene: TRBJ2-5; d_gene: TRBD1; len: 13; CDR3aa: CSVGEGATETQYF; CDR3nt: TGCAGCGTTGGAGAGGGGGCGACGGAGACCCAGTACTTC